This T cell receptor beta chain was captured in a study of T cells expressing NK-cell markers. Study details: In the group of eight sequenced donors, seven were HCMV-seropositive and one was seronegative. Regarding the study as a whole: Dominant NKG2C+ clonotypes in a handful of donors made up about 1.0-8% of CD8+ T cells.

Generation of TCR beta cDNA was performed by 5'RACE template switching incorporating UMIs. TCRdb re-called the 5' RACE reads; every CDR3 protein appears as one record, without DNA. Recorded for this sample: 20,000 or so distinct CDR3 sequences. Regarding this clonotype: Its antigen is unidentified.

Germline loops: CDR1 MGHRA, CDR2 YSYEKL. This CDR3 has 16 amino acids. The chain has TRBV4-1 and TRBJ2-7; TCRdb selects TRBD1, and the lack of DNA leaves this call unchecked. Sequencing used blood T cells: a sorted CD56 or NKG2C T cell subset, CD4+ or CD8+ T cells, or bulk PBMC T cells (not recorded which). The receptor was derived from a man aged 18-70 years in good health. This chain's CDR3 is CASSQEETGTPNEQYF.